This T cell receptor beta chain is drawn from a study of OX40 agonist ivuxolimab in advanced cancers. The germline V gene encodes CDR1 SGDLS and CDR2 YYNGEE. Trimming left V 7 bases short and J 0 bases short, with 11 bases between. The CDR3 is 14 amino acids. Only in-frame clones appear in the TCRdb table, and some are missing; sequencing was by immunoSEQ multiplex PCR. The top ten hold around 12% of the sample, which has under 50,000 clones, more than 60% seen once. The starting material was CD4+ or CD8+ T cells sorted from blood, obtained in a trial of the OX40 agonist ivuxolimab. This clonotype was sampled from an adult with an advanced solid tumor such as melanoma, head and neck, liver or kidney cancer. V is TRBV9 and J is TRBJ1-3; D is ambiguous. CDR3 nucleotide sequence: TGTGCCAGCGGTAAAGAGTTCTCTGGAAACACCATATATTTT. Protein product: CASGKEFSGNTIYF.